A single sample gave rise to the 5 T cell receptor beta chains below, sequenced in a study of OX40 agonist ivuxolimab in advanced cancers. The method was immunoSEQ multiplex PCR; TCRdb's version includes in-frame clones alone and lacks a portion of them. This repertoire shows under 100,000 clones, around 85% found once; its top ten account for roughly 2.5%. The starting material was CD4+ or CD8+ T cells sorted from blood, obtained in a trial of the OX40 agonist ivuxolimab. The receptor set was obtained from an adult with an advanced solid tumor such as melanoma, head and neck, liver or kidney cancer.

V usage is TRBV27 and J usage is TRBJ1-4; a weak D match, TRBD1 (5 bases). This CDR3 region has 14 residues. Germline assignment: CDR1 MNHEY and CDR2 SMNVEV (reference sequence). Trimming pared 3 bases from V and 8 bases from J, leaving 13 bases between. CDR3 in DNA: TGTGCCAGCAGTTTGGCCCGAGGGGCGGAAAAACTGTTTTTT. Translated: CASSLARGAEKLFF.

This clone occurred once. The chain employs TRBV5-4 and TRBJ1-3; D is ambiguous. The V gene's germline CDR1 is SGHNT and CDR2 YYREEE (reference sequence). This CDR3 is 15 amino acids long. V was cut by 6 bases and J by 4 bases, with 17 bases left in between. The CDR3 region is CASIPRGGHGNTIYF. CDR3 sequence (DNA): TGTGCCAGCATCCCCCGAGGAGGGCACGGAAACACCATATATTTT.

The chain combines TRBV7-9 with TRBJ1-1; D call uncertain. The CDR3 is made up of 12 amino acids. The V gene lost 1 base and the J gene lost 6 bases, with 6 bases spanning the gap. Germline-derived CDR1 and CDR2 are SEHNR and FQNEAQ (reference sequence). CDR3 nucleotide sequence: TGTGCCAGCAGCTTAGAAATCCCTGAAGCTTTCTTT. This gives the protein CASSLEIPEAFF.

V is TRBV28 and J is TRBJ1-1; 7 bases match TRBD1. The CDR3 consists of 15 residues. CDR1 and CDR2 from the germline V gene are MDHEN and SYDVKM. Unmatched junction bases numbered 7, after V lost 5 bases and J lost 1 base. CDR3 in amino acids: CASSPTGARNTEAFF. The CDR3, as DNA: TGTGCCAGCAGTCCCACAGGGGCCCGGAACACTGAAGCTTTCTTT.

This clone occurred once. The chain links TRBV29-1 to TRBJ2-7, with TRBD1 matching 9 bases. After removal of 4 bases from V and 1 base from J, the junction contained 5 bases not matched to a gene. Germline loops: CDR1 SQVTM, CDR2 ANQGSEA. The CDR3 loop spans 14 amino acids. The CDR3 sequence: CSVGRDRDSYEQYF. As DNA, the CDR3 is TGCAGCGTTGGACGGGACAGGGATTCCTACGAGCAGTACTTC.